This T cell receptor beta chain was sequenced for a study of T cell repertoires in aging, cancer and after chemotherapy (dated by TCRdb to 2018 to 2020). As for the study more broadly: The donors fell into six age groups ranging from 30 or younger to 70 or older, and each group had at least three individuals. Control TCR repertoires from healthy donors were recorded over several months to years, and clear clonal overlap was observed across re-sampling. The complete dataset included 8 million to 9 million TCR reads. Peripheral blood TCR beta repertoires from healthy donors and cancer patients were profiled to examine immunoaging and T cell reconstitution after chemotherapy. Alongside 95 healthy donors serving as a reference group, the cohort included some 210 cancer patients, of whom 94 had hematological cancers and some 130 had solid cancers.

What the work shows at the level of the full study, not this receptor alone: In healthy donors, the decline in TCR diversity with age was mainly due to loss of richness, whereas in cancer patients loss of evenness also played a role. Compared with age-matched healthy donors, untreated patients with hematological or solid cancers had significantly lower TCR diversity and higher clonality in blood. The authors noted that the repertoire data do not allow conclusions about immunological memory after chemotherapy. In both cancer cohorts, median generation probability rose over the chemotherapy interval, which suggests that the repertoire was reconstituted through rebound thymic output.

Genomic DNA extracted from peripheral blood, rather than sorted cells or RNA, was used as the source for amplification of TCR beta rearrangements. Using a mixed TRB-A/B primer pool, multiplex touch-down PCR amplified rearranged TRB sequences covering the V, D and J segments. Illumina adapters and sample indices were added to the amplicons in two consecutive PCR reactions performed with Phusion HS II polymerase. The amplicons were purified from gel with the NucleoSpin Gel and PCR Clean-up kit and then assessed with Qubit and an Agilent 2100 Bioanalyzer. Libraries were sequenced on an Illumina MiSeq using 600-cycle, single-indexed, paired-end runs. As for the original processing: MiXCR versions 2.12 and 3.0.5 were used to process the TRB sequences. Each unique CDR3 nucleotide sequence was treated as one clone, and only productive sequences with two or more reads were kept. The repertoire metrics were Shannon diversity, evenness, clonality (calculated as one minus evenness), and diversity profiles parameterized by alpha from 0 to 5. The IGoR algorithm was used to calculate generation probabilities of clones in the paired pre- and post-chemotherapy samples. Using fastp at Q25 and MiXCR, TCRdb reprocessed the public reads and kept productive beta chains. Every CDR3 protein is listed once, alongside the most common genes and DNA of its rows. What appears here as the V and J calls and clone size reflects TCRdb's work, not the paper's. This sample gives nearly 11,000 distinct CDR3 sequences in total; under 55% of them show up just once. The ten most abundant clones make up around 7.2% of the sample.

CDR1 and CDR2, per the germline V gene, are SGHTA and FQGNSA. The CDR3 covers 10 residues, taking in both the cysteine and the phenylalanine. Only the CDR3 region is kept as DNA, spanning 30 bases read in frame from base 1. V is clipped by 4 bases and J by 5 bases, and the sequence between their germline boundaries is 3 bases long. This clonotype appeared a few times. No antigen is known for it. Per-base quality was not reported, and no clone a single base away is much larger than it. The sequenced material came from blood. The chain employs TRBV7-2 and TRBJ2-7; the D gene remains uncertain. The source of this sequence is a human donor in good health. The CDR3 here reads CASSCNEQYF. The sequence in DNA is TGTGCCAGCAGCTGCAACGAGCAGTACTTC.